This T cell receptor beta chain was identified in a study of blood T cell repertoires in COVID-19. The method was immunoSEQ multiplex PCR; TCRdb's version includes in-frame clones alone and lacks a portion of them. The table lists around 120,000 clones, approximately 87% of them singletons, with 25% to 35% in the top ten. CDR1 and CDR2 (germline): MNHEY, SVGAGI. CDR3 length: 15 residues. With 7 bases removed from V and 3 bases from J, the gap between germline ends came to 19 bases. This sequence was found in a woman in her 70s with acute or convalescent COVID-19. Sequencing was done on a sample of peripheral blood. The chain has TRBV6-5 and TRBJ2-7; the D gene is possibly TRBD2 (6 bases). Here the CDR3 DNA reads TGTGCCAGCACCCCTACCGGGACGGGGGTCTACGAGCAGTACTTC. It codes for CASTPTGTGVYEQYF.